This entry is about one T cell receptor (beta chain). What it recognizes is unknown. V lost 4 bases and J lost 2, with 7 bases in between. The CDR3 has 12 residues. Germline V CDR1 and CDR2: SGHRS, YFSETQ. This specimen comes from a study of cytomegalovirus exposure and HLA in healthy donors. Study results and limitations: A missense DCLRE1C variant was associated with V- and J-gene trimming of TCR beta chains in a later analysis, and an independent cohort replicated the association. Using a false discovery rate of 0.05, a later analysis showed that 16,000 or so TCR beta sequences were associated with HLA alleles. Relative to equally common others, HLA-associated TCR beta chains showed greater clonal expansion in a later analysis. Over 150 TCR beta chains were listed as cytomegalovirus-associated.

Amplification used 60 Vbeta primers and 13 Jbeta primers. Sequenced by immunoSEQ multiplex PCR; TCRdb stores in-frame clones only, minus some. The table records 75,000 to 100,000 clones, around 71% of them present only once. What was sequenced was PBMCs. The origin of this receptor is a man between 60 and 70 years old in good health and CMV-seronegative. The chain recombines TRBV5-1 with TRBJ2-7; D may be TRBD2 (5 bases). The CDR3 protein is CASSQTTYEQYF. In DNA, the CDR3 is TGCGCCAGCAGCCAGACTACCTACGAGCAGTACTTC.